This TCR beta chain is drawn from a study of glioma-infiltrating T cells after dendritic cell vaccination. Study in general: Patients received three intradermal dendritic cell vaccine injections at biweekly intervals. Study findings and constraints: Estimated pretreatment TIL content predicted outcome after dendritic cell vaccination.

A word on this clone: Its antigen is not known.

Input was 2 to 2.5 ug genomic DNA, or all available if less. The table came from immunoSEQ multiplex PCR; TCRdb's copy has only in-frame clones and leaves some out. The profile shows tens of thousands of clones, approximately 82% of them singletons. The CDR3 loop spans 15 amino acids. Trimming took 1 base from V and 0 from J, leaving 10 bases between them. Germline V gene sequence: CDR1 LGHNA, CDR2 YSLEER. Source: blood, taken before dendritic cell vaccination. The TCR originated in a human donor with glioblastoma. This chain uses TRBV4-3 with TRBJ2-7; possible D gene TRBD2, 6 bases. The CDR3 DNA is TGCGCCAGCAGCCAAGGACTAGGGGACTCCTACGAGCAGTACTTC. As protein: CASSQGLGDSYEQYF.